Below, 27 T cell receptor beta chains from the same sample are listed, as sequenced in a study of regulatory T cells in long-lasting Graves disease. Documented time point: newly diagnosed GD, antithyroid drugs for less than 3 months. The TCR library was made from RNA that had been extracted from PBMCs in TRIzol. According to the study, TCR beta libraries were built with iRepertoire HTBI primers and CDR3-region Arm-PCR. TCRdb fed the multiplex PCR reads into MiXCR, producing one record per CDR3 protein. The repertoire consists of roughly 320,000 distinct CDR3 sequences, with over 15% occurring once and the leading ten covering 25% to 30%. The sample also formed part of further work on T cells in Graves' hyperthyroidism and ophthalmopathy.

Sample: peripheral blood mononuclear cells (PBMCs), taken at new diagnosis, from a patient treated with antithyroid drugs. All receptors derive from a man aged 40-55 years with Graves disease.

Ten or more counts support this clonotype. J is TRBJ2-1 and V is TRBV3-1, with 7 bases identical to TRBD2. Germline CDR1 LGHDT, CDR2 YNNKEL (reference sequence). Trimming at V came to 4 bases and at J to 4 bases, leaving 4 bases not matched to a gene. The CDR3 is 14 amino acids. The CDR3 DNA follows: TGTGCCAGCAGCCTCAGCGGGGCATACAATGAGCAGTTCTTC. Translation: CASSLSGAYNEQFF.

Here the CDR3 DNA reads TGTGCCAGCAGTACACCCTTTTCGCAGGGGGGTATGAACGAGCAGTACTTC. Its translation is CASSTPFSQGGMNEQYF. The chain is built from TRBV6-1 and TRBJ2-7, with D possibly TRBD1 on 7 matching bases. The germline gives CDR1 MNHNS, CDR2 SASEGT. This CDR3 is 17 amino acids long. The ends were cut back, 5 bases at V and 5 bases at J, with 25 bases in the middle.

In this sample, this clonotype turned up once. This sequence joins TRBV5-4 and TRBJ1-2; TRBD1 is a possible D gene (5 bases). The CDR3 length is 14 residues. Germline V gene data show CDR1 as SGHNT and CDR2 as YYREEE (reference sequence). Trimming removed 4 bases at V and 4 bases at J, with 14 bases between. The CDR3 region has the DNA TGTGCCAGCAGCCCGCGGGGGGGAGCCTATGGCTACACCTTC. Its translation: CASSPRGGAYGYTF.

The chain employs TRBV9 and TRBJ2-3; D gene unclear. CDR3 length: 12 residues. The V end lost 3 bases, the J end lost 6 bases, and 8 bases lay between the germline ends. The germline V gene has CDR1 SGDLS and CDR2 YYNGEE. The CDR3 coding sequence is TGTGCCAGCAGCGGGATGACGGATACGCAGTATTTT. Its protein product is CASSGMTDTQYF. The full variable domain, in which reference TRBV9 and TRBJ2-3 provide the parts outside the CDR3, is DSGVTQTPKHLITATGQRVTLRCSPRSGDLSVYWYQQSLDQGLQFLIQYYNGEERAKGNILERFSAQQFPDLHSELNLSSLELGDSALYFCASSGMTDTQYFGPGTRLTVL.

Notes on this clonotype: Since a much larger clone is just one base distant, this may be a read error. The CDR3 coding sequence is TGCAATGCTAGAGATCTGCGGACAGGCCTTAATTCACCCCTCCACTTT. It yields the protein CNARDLRTGLNSPLHF. The chain has TRBV20-1 and TRBJ1-6; 7 bases align to TRBD1. The CDR3 spans 16 residues. Germline V gene lookup returns CDR1 DFQATT and CDR2 SNEGSKA (reference sequence).

This clonotype was counted at least ten times. V gene TRBV5-1 combines with J gene TRBJ2-1; maybe TRBD1 (5 bases). V was pared by 4 bases and J by 0 bases, with 11 bases between. This CDR3 comprises 15 residues. Germline values: CDR1 SGHRS, CDR2 YFSETQ. CDR3 region: CASSLQVSSYNEQFF. CDR3 in DNA: TGCGCCAGCAGCCTACAGGTGAGCTCCTACAATGAGCAGTTCTTC.

The sample holds many counts of this clonotype. The chain joins TRBV5-1 to TRBJ2-3; D ambiguous. The CDR3 runs to 14 residues. V was cut by 4 bases and J by 4 bases, with 13 bases left in between. Per germline, CDR1 SGHRS and CDR2 YFSETQ. CDR3 nucleotide sequence: TGCGCCAGCAGCCAATCCCAAGGGCCAGATACGCAGTATTTT. It codes for CASSQSQGPDTQYF. The full variable domain, its missing parts supplied by reference TRBV5-1 and TRBJ2-3, is KAGVTQTPRYLIKTRGQQVTLSCSPISGHRSVSWYQQTPGQGLQFLFEYFSETQRNKGNFPGRFSGRQFSNSRSEMNVSTLELGDSALYLCASSQSQGPDTQYFGPGTRLTVL.

This clonotype has ten or more counts. This chain uses TRBV2 with TRBJ1-6; D is unresolved. Germline V gene data show CDR1 as SNHLY and CDR2 as FYNNEI. CDR3 size: 14 residues. Trimming removed 3 bases at V and 8 bases at J, with 11 bases between. The CDR3 DNA follows: TGTGCCAGCAGTGAGTCTGGGCCGGATTCACCCCTCCACTTT. The encoded protein is CASSESGPDSPLHF.

This clonotype has a handful of counts. This chain joins TRBV19 and TRBJ2-1; D remains unclear. Between the trimmed V and J ends, which lost 6 bases and 0 bases, there was a span of 12 bases. CDR1 is LNHDA, CDR2 SQIVND, per germline (reference sequence). This CDR3 is 15 amino acids long. CDR3 loop: CASRPAEASYNEQFF. In DNA, the CDR3 is TGTGCCAGTAGACCTGCAGAGGCCTCCTACAATGAGCAGTTCTTC.

This clonotype was seen just once. This clone may be a read error of a much larger clone one base away. The chain couples TRBV6-1 to TRBJ2-7; D is unresolved. The CDR3 consists of 11 residues. Germline V gene data show CDR1 as MNHNS and CDR2 as SASEGT. V was cut by 5 bases and J by 9 bases, with 11 bases left in between. The CDR3 nucleotides read TGTGCCAGCAGTCATCTTGGAGTGCAGTACTTC. Its protein is CASSHLGVQYF.

Only a few counts were recorded for this clonotype. The CDR3 protein is CSARGRGWGFGSPQHF. The CDR3, as DNA: TGCAGTGCTAGAGGACGGGGTTGGGGGTTTGGGTCGCCCCAGCATTTT. The chain couples TRBV20-1 to TRBJ1-5; D might be TRBD1 (5 bases). The V end was cut by 1 base, the J end by 9 bases, with 22 bases between. Germline lookup yields CDR1 DFQATT and CDR2 SNEGSKA (reference sequence). The CDR3 is 16 residues long.

The CDR3 reads CASSLGGPDRANYGYTF. CDR3 in DNA: TGTGCCAGCAGTCTAGGAGGCCCGGATCGAGCTAACTATGGCTACACCTTC. The rearrangement uses TRBV12-3 or TRBV12-4 and TRBJ1-2; D not resolved. The V gene lost 5 bases and the J gene lost 0 bases, with 19 bases spanning the gap. The CDR3 spans 17 residues.

This clonotype showed up many times. The V and J genes are TRBV5-1 and TRBJ1-3; D remains ambiguous. Trimming removed 3 bases from V and 0 bases from J, with 13 bases in between. The CDR3 runs 16 residues. In germline, CDR1 is SGHRS, CDR2 YFSETQ. DNA for the CDR3: TGCGCCAGCAGCTCCACGGTGCCGAGCTCTGGAAACACCATATATTTT. Its translation is CASSSTVPSSGNTIYF. Full variable domain (outside the CDR3, taken from reference TRBV5-1 and TRBJ1-3): KAGVTQTPRYLIKTRGQQVTLSCSPISGHRSVSWYQQTPGQGLQFLFEYFSETQRNKGNFPGRFSGRQFSNSRSEMNVSTLELGDSALYLCASSSTVPSSGNTIYFGEGSWLTVV.

The rearrangement joins TRBV5-1 to TRBJ2-5; TRBD1 aligns across 9 bases. The germline gives CDR1 SGHRS, CDR2 YFSETQ. V was clipped by 7 bases and J by 1 base; unmatched bases: 5. The CDR3 spans 14 residues. The DNA for the CDR3 is TGCGCCAGCGCTGGACAGGGGCTCCAAGAGACCCAGTACTTC. Protein sequence: CASAGQGLQETQYF.

This clonotype turned up a few times. This chain uses TRBV4-2 with TRBJ1-6; possibly TRBD1 for D (6 bases). The germline V and J ends were trimmed by 0 bases and 9 bases, with 12 bases remaining between them. Germline loops: CDR1 LGHNA, CDR2 YNFKEQ. The length of the CDR3 is 15 residues. CDR3 coding DNA: TGTGCCAGCAGCCAAGACAGGGGTTGGGGTTCACCCCTCCACTTT. Translated, it gives CASSQDRGWGSPLHF.

This clonotype was observed a few times. This chain links TRBV19 with TRBJ1-2; tentative D call: TRBD1 (6 bases). This CDR3 is 16 amino acids long. Trimming took off 3 bases at V and 6 bases at J, with 20 bases between the two ends. Germline CDR1 LNHDA, CDR2 SQIVND (reference sequence). This CDR3 is CASSIWAWGTTNGYTF. The CDR3 DNA is TGTGCCAGTAGTATTTGGGCATGGGGGACAACCAATGGCTACACCTTC.

This clonotype was found many times. The genes are TRBV5-1 and TRBJ2-1, with 7 bases fitting TRBD1. Germline-derived CDR1 and CDR2 are SGHRS and YFSETQ. The CDR3 runs 16 residues. The junction had 7 bases not matched to a gene; V was cut back by 0 bases and J by 4 bases. In DNA, the CDR3 is TGCGCCAGCAGCTTGGCGGGACAGATGAATTACAATGAGCAGTTCTTC. This gives the protein CASSLAGQMNYNEQFF.

This clonotype was seen ten or more times. V gene TRBV12-3 or TRBV12-4 combines with J gene TRBJ2-7, with 13 bases fitting TRBD2. The V and J ends lost 5 bases and 1 base, in that order; junction bases with no gene match: 5. The CDR3 length is 16 residues. CDR3 region: CASSPRTSGGSYEQYF. CDR3 nucleotides: TGTGCCAGCAGTCCACGGACTAGCGGGGGATCCTACGAGCAGTACTTC.

The chain uses TRBV4-3 and TRBJ2-7; D is tentatively TRBD1 or TRBD2 (5 bases each). The V gene lost 0 bases and the J gene lost 2 bases, with 11 bases spanning the gap. The CDR3 spans 15 residues. Germline CDR1 and CDR2: LGHNA and YSLEER. CDR3: CASSQDGDGPYEQYF. CDR3 coding DNA: TGCGCCAGCAGCCAAGACGGGGACGGACCCTACGAGCAGTACTTC.

This clonotype appeared a few times. The genes are TRBV6-9 and TRBJ2-5, with 8 bases matching TRBD2. The tail of the sequence fits TRBJ2-7 better, so the J call may be wrong. Germline V CDR1 and CDR2: MNHGY, SVAAGI. This CDR3 is 15 amino acids long. This chain's CDR3 is CASSYLAGSSYEQYF. As DNA, the CDR3 is TGTGCCAGCAGTTACTTAGCGGGGAGCTCCTACGAGCAGTACTTC.

This clonotype was observed many times. The chain employs TRBV5-1 and TRBJ2-5; no firm D call. V shed 4 bases and J shed 2 bases, with 15 bases lying between them. The CDR3 runs to 15 residues. The germline V gene encodes CDR1 SGHRS and CDR2 YFSETQ. CDR3 in DNA: TGCGCCAGCAGCAGGGCCCCAGCCGGGCAAGAGACCCAGTACTTC. Its translation: CASSRAPAGQETQYF.

This clonotype appeared many times. V and J are TRBV7-2 and TRBJ2-5; D is perhaps TRBD1 (6 bases). Per germline, CDR1 SGHTA and CDR2 FQGNSA. V was cut by 8 bases and J by 1 base, with 17 bases left in between. CDR3 size: 15 residues. CDR3 amino acids: CASRPTGLPQETQYF. CDR3 coding DNA: TGTGCCAGCCGGCCGACAGGATTACCCCAAGAGACCCAGTACTTC.

This clonotype showed up many times. The genes are TRBV5-1 and TRBJ2-1; maybe TRBD1 (7 bases). The V and J ends lost 0 bases and 3 bases respectively, with 10 bases between them. CDR1 is SGHRS, CDR2 YFSETQ, per germline. The CDR3 consists of 15 residues. CDR3 sequence reads: CASSLGQGGYNEQFF. The CDR3 coding sequence is TGCGCCAGCAGCTTGGGGCAGGGGGGCTACAATGAGCAGTTCTTC.

This clonotype appeared many times. The chain has TRBV2 and TRBJ1-5; TRBD1 might be the D (5 bases). V was trimmed by 8 bases and J by 0 bases, leaving 11 bases between them. Germline CDR1 reads SNHLY; CDR2 reads FYNNEI. The CDR3 is 14 amino acids. The chain's CDR3 is CASGAGNSNQPQHF. CDR3 coding DNA: TGTGCCAGCGGGGCAGGGAATAGCAATCAGCCCCAGCATTTT.

This clonotype was counted ten times or more. The chain links TRBV11-2 to TRBJ2-5; D possibly corresponds to TRBD1 (6 bases). This CDR3 contains 15 residues. Trimming shortened V by 0 bases and J by 5 bases, and 13 bases separated the two germline ends. Per the germline V gene, CDR1 is SGHAT and CDR2 is FQNNGV. CDR3 DNA: TGTGCCAGCAGCTTAGAGCTACAGGGTTGGGAGACCCAGTACTTC. This gives the protein CASSLELQGWETQYF. Using reference TRBV11-2 and TRBJ2-5 for the parts outside the CDR3, the full variable domain is EAGVAQSPRYKIIEKRQSVAFWCNPISGHATLYWYQQILGQGPKLLIQFQNNGVVDDSQLPKDRFSAERLKGVDSTLKIQPAKLEDSAVYLCASSLELQGWETQYFGPGTRLLVL.

A remark on this clonotype: A much larger clone lies a single base off, so this may be a read error. This rearrangement joins TRBV7-9 to TRBJ2-1, with D uncertain. Trimming removed 5 bases at V and 13 bases at J, with 12 bases between. The length of the CDR3 is 11 residues. Germline V gene data show CDR1 as SEHNR and CDR2 as FQNEAQ (reference sequence). CDR3 DNA sequence: TGTGCCAGCAGCCTTGACGGATTTCAGTTCTTC. It specifies CASSLDGFQFF.

With respect to this clonotype: A read error is possible here, since a much larger clone lies one base away. The chain joins TRBV11-3 to TRBJ2-3; weak D call: TRBD2 (5 bases). The V end was cut by 6 bases, the J end by 2 bases, with 12 bases between. The CDR3 is 14 residues long. Per the germline V gene, CDR1 is SGHNT and CDR2 is YENEEA. The CDR3 spells CASRQERTTDTQYF. The DNA for the CDR3 is TGTGCCAGCAGGCAAGAGCGGACCACAGATACGCAGTATTTT.